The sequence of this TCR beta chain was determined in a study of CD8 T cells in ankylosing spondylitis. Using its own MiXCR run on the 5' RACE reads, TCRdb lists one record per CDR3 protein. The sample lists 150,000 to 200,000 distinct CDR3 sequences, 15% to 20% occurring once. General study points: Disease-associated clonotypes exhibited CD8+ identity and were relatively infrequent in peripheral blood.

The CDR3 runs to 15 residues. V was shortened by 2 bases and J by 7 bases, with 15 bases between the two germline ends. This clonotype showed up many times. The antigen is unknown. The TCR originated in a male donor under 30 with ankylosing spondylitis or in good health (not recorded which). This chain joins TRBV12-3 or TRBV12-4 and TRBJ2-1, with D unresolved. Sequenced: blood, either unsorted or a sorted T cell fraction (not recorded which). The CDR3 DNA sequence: TGTGCCAGCAGTTTACAAGTCCTTTTCCATAATGAGCAGTTCTTC. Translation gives CASSLQVLFHNEQFF.